The next 28 T cell receptor beta chains were all read from a single sample in a study of T cell changes during pregnancy in multiple sclerosis. The method was immunoSEQ multiplex PCR; TCRdb's version includes in-frame clones alone and lacks a portion of them. The data contain about 120,000 clones, roughly 92% of them singletons. This sample comprised peripheral blood, obtained before pregnancy. The receptors here all came from a female donor with multiple sclerosis, enrolled in a pregnancy study.

V gene TRBV4-2 combines with J gene TRBJ2-2, with 7 bases identical to TRBD2. With V trimmed by 0 bases and J by 6 bases, 4 bases remained unmatched. The CDR3 extends over 15 amino acids. Germline-derived CDR1 and CDR2 are LGHNA and YNFKEQ. DNA of the CDR3: TGTGCCAGCAGCCAAGAGACTAGCCTACCCGGGGAGCTGTTTTTT. Its protein is CASSQETSLPGELFF.

The chain joins TRBV6-1 to TRBJ1-1; D might be TRBD1 (5 bases). This CDR3 comprises 15 residues. Germline V lookup: CDR1 MNHNS, CDR2 SASEGT. Trimming left V 2 bases short and J 5 bases short, with 15 bases between. This chain's CDR3 is CASSEPGRVETEAFF. CDR3 nucleotide sequence: TGTGCCAGCAGTGAACCGGGCAGGGTTGAGACTGAAGCTTTCTTT.

V usage is TRBV15 and J usage is TRBJ1-3; D unclear. CDR3 length: 15 amino acids. CDR1 LNHNV and CDR2 YYDKDF come from the germline V gene (reference sequence). Trimming removed 0 bases at V and 4 bases at J, with 10 bases between. The CDR3 DNA reads as TGTGCCACCAGCAGAGATCCGGGGTTAGGAAACACCATATATTTT. This sequence encodes CATSRDPGLGNTIYF.

The rearrangement links TRBV13 to TRBJ2-3; a weak D match, TRBD2 (7 bases). V was trimmed by 3 bases and J by 8 bases, leaving 21 bases between them. The CDR3 loop spans 16 amino acids. Germline CDR1 PRHDT, CDR2 FYEKMQ (reference sequence). The CDR3 region is CASSFPTSEVGGTQYF. The CDR3 DNA follows: TGTGCCAGCAGCTTTCCCACTAGCGAGGTAGGGGGTACGCAGTATTTT.

The V and J genes are TRBV7-3 and TRBJ1-2; TRBD1 matches at 10 bases. CDR3 length: 16 amino acids. Unmatched junction bases numbered 12, after V lost 5 bases and J lost 6 bases. The germline CDR1 and CDR2 sequences are SGHTA and FQGTGA. The CDR3 loop is CASSPTGGTKVDGYTF. CDR3 in DNA: TGTGCCAGCAGCCCGACAGGGGGCACGAAAGTGGATGGCTACACCTTC.

This rearrangement joins TRBV27 to TRBJ2-2; 7 nucleotides agree with TRBD1. This CDR3 has 13 residues. Germline V gene lookup returns CDR1 MNHEY and CDR2 SMNVEV (reference sequence). V was pared by 2 bases and J by 9 bases, with 3 bases of the junction left unmatched. The CDR3 coding sequence is TGTGCCAGCAGTTTAAGAGGGGGCAGGGAGCTGTTTTTT. This sequence encodes CASSLRGGRELFF.

The chain is built from TRBV5-1 and TRBJ2-3, with D perhaps TRBD2 (6 bases). The CDR3 loop spans 15 amino acids. V was trimmed by 7 bases and J by 4 bases, leaving 19 bases between them. Germline assignment: CDR1 SGHRS and CDR2 YFSETQ. CDR3 nucleotides: TGCGCCAGCCTCCGCGACGGGAGCCCCCCAGATACGCAGTATTTT. As protein: CASLRDGSPPDTQYF.

This clone has only one observation. V is TRBV5-5 and J is TRBJ2-5; D unclear. CDR1 SGHKS and CDR2 YYEKEE come from the germline V gene (reference sequence). V was shortened by 0 bases and J by 3 bases, with 6 bases between the two germline ends. This CDR3 is 13 amino acids long. Written as DNA, the CDR3 is TGTGCCAGCAGCTTGGTGCAGAAAGAGACCCAGTACTTC. As protein: CASSLVQKETQYF.

The rearrangement links TRBV7-6 to TRBJ1-1; D gene ambiguous. The CDR3 runs 14 residues. CDR1 SGHVS and CDR2 FNYEAQ come from the germline V gene. V was shortened by 0 bases and J by 0 bases, with 5 bases between the two germline ends. The CDR3 reads CASSLAQLNTEAFF. The CDR3, as DNA: TGTGCCAGCAGCTTAGCACAGTTGAACACTGAAGCTTTCTTT.

This clone was observed a few times. The chain has TRBV4-2 and TRBJ1-5; D is undetermined. Trimming removed 4 bases at V and 0 bases at J, with 10 bases between. CDR3 length equals 15 residues. From germline, CDR1 is LGHNA and CDR2 YNFKEQ. CDR3 amino acids: CASSPSGYSNQPQHF. CDR3 DNA: TGTGCCAGCAGCCCGTCGGGGTATAGCAATCAGCCCCAGCATTTT.

The chain's CDR3 is CASRAGNQPQHF. Here the CDR3 DNA reads TGTGCCAGCAGGGCCGGGAATCAGCCCCAGCATTTT. This chain joins TRBV7-9 and TRBJ1-5, with D unclear. V was trimmed by 6 bases and J by 4 bases, leaving 7 bases between them. Per germline, CDR1 SEHNR and CDR2 FQNEAQ (reference sequence). CDR3 size: 12 residues.

A single count supports this clone. The V call is TRBV10-2, the J call TRBJ2-7, with D possibly being TRBD1 (6 bases). This CDR3 contains 16 residues. The germline gives CDR1 WSHSY, CDR2 SAAADI. The V gene lost 0 bases and the J gene lost 4 bases, with 16 bases spanning the gap. CDR3 protein: CASSESKTGPVYEQYF. The CDR3 DNA reads TGCGCCAGCAGTGAGTCGAAAACAGGGCCCGTTTACGAGCAGTACTTC.

The V call is TRBV25-1, the J call TRBJ2-1; TRBD2 is a possible D gene (6 bases). Looked up from germline, CDR1 is MGHDK and CDR2 is SYGVNS. This CDR3 has 16 amino acids. The V and J ends lost 3 bases and 6 bases respectively, with 18 bases between them. CDR3 sequence reads: CASSDFGGGYFNEQFF. CDR3 DNA: TGTGCCAGCAGTGATTTCGGGGGAGGATATTTCAATGAGCAGTTCTTC. Full variable domain (remainder filled in from reference TRBV25-1 and TRBJ2-1): EADIYQTPRYLVIGTGKKITLECSQTMGHDKMYWYQQDPGMELHLIHYSYGVNSTEKGDLSSESTVSRIRTEHFPLTLESARPSHTSQYLCASSDFGGGYFNEQFFGPGTRLTVL.

As regards this clone: Distinct nucleotide sequences in the sample also encode this CDR3. This chain uses TRBV30 with TRBJ1-1; TRBD1 agrees at 8 bases. Trimming removed 5 bases from V and 0 bases from J; junction bases left unmatched: 2. Per germline, CDR1 GTSNPN and CDR2 SVGIG (reference sequence). CDR3 length: 13 amino acids. This CDR3 is CAWGTGMNTEAFF. The CDR3 bases are TGTGCCTGGGGGACAGGCATGAACACTGAAGCTTTCTTT.

The chain uses TRBV5-6 and TRBJ2-5, with D hard to call. The CDR3 extends over 13 amino acids. CDR1 is SGHDT, CDR2 YYEEEE, per germline. The V and J ends lost 1 base and 4 bases respectively, with 8 bases between them. CDR3 DNA: TGTGCCAGCAGCTTGCCTGGGCCAGAGACCCAGTACTTC. This gives the protein CASSLPGPETQYF.

The CDR3 DNA reads as TGTGCCAGCAGCTCTGGACAGGGCGGTGAAAAACTGTTTTTT. It specifies CASSSGQGGEKLFF. The chain couples TRBV14 to TRBJ1-4; TRBD1 matches 8 bases. Germline V gives CDR1 SGHDN, CDR2 FVKESK. CDR3 size: 14 residues. V lost 5 bases and J lost 7; bases outside the gene matches: 6.

This chain links TRBV27 with TRBJ1-2; D not certain. Trimming cost V 8 bases and J 3 bases, with 13 bases left between them. Germline V lookup: CDR1 MNHEY, CDR2 SMNVEV (reference sequence). The CDR3 loop spans 13 amino acids. The DNA of the CDR3 is TGTGCCAGCGGTGGTGGGAGGGACTATGGCTACACCTTC. Translation gives CASGGGRDYGYTF.

This clone was counted only a few times. The rearrangement joins TRBV6-5 to TRBJ1-1, with unresolved D. Germline V gives CDR1 MNHEY, CDR2 SVGAGI. The CDR3 has 13 residues. V shed 6 bases and J shed 9 bases, with 17 bases lying between them. The CDR3 spells CASSLYIRTQAFF. The CDR3 DNA is TGTGCCAGCAGCCTTTACATAAGGACTCAAGCTTTCTTT.

Worth noting for this clone: Other DNA sequences in this specimen translate into the identical CDR3. The rearrangement links TRBV5-1 to TRBJ1-4; tentative D call: TRBD1 (5 bases). Trimming cost V 2 bases and J 2 bases, with 10 bases left between them. This CDR3 has 15 amino acids. The germline V gene encodes CDR1 SGHRS and CDR2 YFSETQ. The CDR3 here is CASSFTGSTNEKLFF. The CDR3 coding sequence is TGCGCCAGCAGCTTTACAGGTTCCACTAATGAAAAACTGTTTTTT.

The rearrangement uses TRBV19 and TRBJ1-1, with 8 bases identical to TRBD1. The CDR3 loop spans 17 amino acids. Germline V gene sequence: CDR1 LNHDA, CDR2 SQIVND (reference sequence). The trim removed 3 bases at V and 0 bases at J, leaving 9 bases unmatched. CDR3 sequence: CASSIGRGQGVNTEAFF. The CDR3 DNA reads TGTGCCAGTAGTATCGGCCGAGGACAGGGTGTGAACACTGAAGCTTTCTTT.

CDR3 in amino acids: CASSSFEKLFF. CDR3 in DNA: TGTGCCAGCAGCTCCTTTGAAAAACTGTTTTTT. The chain is built from TRBV7-9 and TRBJ1-4; D not certain. Per the germline V gene, CDR1 is SEHNR and CDR2 is FQNEAQ (reference sequence). This CDR3 contains 11 residues. V gave up 4 bases and J gave up 7 bases, with 4 bases separating them.

V usage is TRBV7-9 and J usage is TRBJ1-2; no clear D. The germline CDR1 and CDR2 sequences are SEHNR and FQNEAQ (reference sequence). The CDR3 is made up of 15 amino acids. V gave up 2 bases and J gave up 0 bases, with 10 bases separating them. DNA for the CDR3: TGTGCCAGCAGCTTATCCGGCAGGACTAACTATGGCTACACCTTC. Its protein is CASSLSGRTNYGYTF. The complete variable domain, with remaining parts taken from reference TRBV7-9 and TRBJ1-2, reads DTGVSQNPRHKITKRGQNVTFRCDPISEHNRLYWYRQTLGQGPEFLTYFQNEAQLEKSRLLSDRFSAERPKGSFSTLEIQRTEQGDSAMYLCASSLSGRTNYGYTFGSGTRLTVV.

The chain uses TRBV11-1 and TRBJ2-7, with D tentatively TRBD1 (6 bases). CDR1 is SGHAT, CDR2 FQDESV, per germline (reference sequence). The V gene lost 4 bases and the J gene lost 1 base, with 14 bases spanning the gap. The length of the CDR3 is 15 residues. The DNA of the CDR3 is TGTGCCAGCAGCTCCTGGACAGAGAGGTCCTACGAGCAGTACTTC. Encoded protein: CASSSWTERSYEQYF. The full variable domain, rest sourced from reference TRBV11-1 and TRBJ2-7, is EAEVAQSPRYKITEKSQAVAFWCDPISGHATLYWYRQILGQGPELLVQFQDESVVDDSQLPKDRFSAERLKGVDSTLKIQPAELGDSAMYLCASSSWTERSYEQYFGPGTRLTVT.

This chain joins TRBV6-6 and TRBJ1-6, with a weak D call TRBD1 (6 bases). CDR1 is MNHNY, CDR2 SVGAGI, per germline (reference sequence). The CDR3 extends over 14 amino acids. V was trimmed by 6 bases and J by 7 bases, leaving 13 bases between them. The CDR3 is CASRAGVGNSPLHF. The CDR3 bases are TGTGCCAGCAGGGCAGGGGTAGGGAATTCACCCCTCCACTTT.

The chain has TRBV18 and TRBJ1-2; 8 positions match TRBD1. The CDR3 runs to 14 residues. The V gene's germline CDR1 is KGHSH and CDR2 LQKENI. Trimming removed 6 bases from V and 4 bases from J; junction bases left unmatched: 7. The CDR3 coding sequence is TGTGCCAGCTCGTCGACAGGGGACGGCTATGGCTACACCTTC. It yields the protein CASSSTGDGYGYTF.

This clone has just one count. The chain links TRBV6-1 to TRBJ1-5, with D tentatively TRBD1 (6 bases). Trimming removed 4 bases at V and 7 bases at J, with 11 bases between. Germline V CDR1 and CDR2: MNHNS, SASEGT. The CDR3 runs to 13 residues. In DNA, the CDR3 is TGTGCCAGCAGTGGGACAGCCCCCCAGCCCCAGCATTTT. Translated, it gives CASSGTAPQPQHF.

This chain links TRBV18 with TRBJ2-3; D perhaps matches TRBD2 (6 bases). This CDR3 region has 16 residues. The germline CDR1 and CDR2 sequences are KGHSH and LQKENI. Trimming removed 6 bases at V and 4 bases at J, with 20 bases between. CDR3 protein: CASSLLRDSHADTQYF. The CDR3 DNA is TGTGCCAGCTCCCTCCTGAGGGACTCCCACGCAGATACGCAGTATTTT.

This clone is a singleton in its sample. The chain carries TRBV27 and TRBJ1-1; 8 bases map to TRBD1. The length of the CDR3 is 16 residues. The J segment lost 3 bases and the V segment lost 6 bases, leaving 12 bases of the junction unmatched. Germline assignment: CDR1 MNHEY and CDR2 SMNVEV (reference sequence). CDR3 in amino acids: CASRKSGGAFYTEAFF. The CDR3, as DNA: TGTGCCAGCAGAAAATCAGGGGGCGCGTTTTACACTGAAGCTTTCTTT.